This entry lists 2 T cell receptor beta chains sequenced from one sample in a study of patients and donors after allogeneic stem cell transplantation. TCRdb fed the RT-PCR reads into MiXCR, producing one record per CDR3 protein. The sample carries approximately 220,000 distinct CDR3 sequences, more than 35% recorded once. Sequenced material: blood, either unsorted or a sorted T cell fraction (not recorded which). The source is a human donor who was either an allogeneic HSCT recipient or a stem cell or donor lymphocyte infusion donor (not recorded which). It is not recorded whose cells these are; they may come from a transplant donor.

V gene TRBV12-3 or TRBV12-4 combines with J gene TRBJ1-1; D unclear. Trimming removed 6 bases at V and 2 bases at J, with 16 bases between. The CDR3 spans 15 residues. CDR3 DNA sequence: TGTGCCAGCAGCCGACACGCCACAACCAACACTGAAGCTTTCTTT. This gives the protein CASSRHATTNTEAFF.

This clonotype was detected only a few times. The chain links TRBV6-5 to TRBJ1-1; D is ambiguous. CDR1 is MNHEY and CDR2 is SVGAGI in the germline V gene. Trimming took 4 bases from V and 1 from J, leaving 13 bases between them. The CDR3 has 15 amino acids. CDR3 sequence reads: CASSSQPEENTEAFF. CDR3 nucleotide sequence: TGTGCCAGCAGTTCCCAACCGGAGGAGAACACTGAAGCTTTCTTT.